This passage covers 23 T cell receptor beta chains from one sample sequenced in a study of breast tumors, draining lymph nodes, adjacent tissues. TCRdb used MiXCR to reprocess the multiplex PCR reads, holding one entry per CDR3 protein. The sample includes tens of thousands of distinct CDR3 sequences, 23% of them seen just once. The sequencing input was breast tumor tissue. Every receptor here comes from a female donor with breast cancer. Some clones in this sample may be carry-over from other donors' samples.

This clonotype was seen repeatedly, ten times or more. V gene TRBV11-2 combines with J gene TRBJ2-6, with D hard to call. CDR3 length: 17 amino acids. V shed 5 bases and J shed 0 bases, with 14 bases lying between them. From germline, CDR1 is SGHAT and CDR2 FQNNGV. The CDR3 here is CASSPTTTLSGANVLTF. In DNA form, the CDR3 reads TGTGCCAGCAGCCCCACGACGACCCTCTCTGGGGCCAACGTCCTGACTTTC.

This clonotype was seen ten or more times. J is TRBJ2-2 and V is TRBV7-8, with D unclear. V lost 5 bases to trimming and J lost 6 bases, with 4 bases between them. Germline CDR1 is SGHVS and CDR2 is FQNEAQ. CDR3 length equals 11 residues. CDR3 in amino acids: CASSPAGELFF. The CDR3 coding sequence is TGTGCCAGCAGCCCCGCCGGGGAGCTGTTTTTT.

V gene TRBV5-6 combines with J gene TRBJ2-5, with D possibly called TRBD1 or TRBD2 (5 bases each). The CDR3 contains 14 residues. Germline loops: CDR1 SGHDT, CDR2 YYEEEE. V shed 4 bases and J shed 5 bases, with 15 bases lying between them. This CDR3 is CASSQRDGKETQYF. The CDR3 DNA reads TGTGCCAGCAGCCAGAGGGACGGAAAGGAGACCCAGTACTTC.

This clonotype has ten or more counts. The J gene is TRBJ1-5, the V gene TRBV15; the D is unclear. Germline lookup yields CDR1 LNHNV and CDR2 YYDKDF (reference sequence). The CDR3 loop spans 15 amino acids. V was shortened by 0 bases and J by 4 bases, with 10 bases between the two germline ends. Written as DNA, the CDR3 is TGTGCCACCAGCAGAGATGGAGGAGAGAATCAGCCCCAGCATTTT. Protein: CATSRDGGENQPQHF.

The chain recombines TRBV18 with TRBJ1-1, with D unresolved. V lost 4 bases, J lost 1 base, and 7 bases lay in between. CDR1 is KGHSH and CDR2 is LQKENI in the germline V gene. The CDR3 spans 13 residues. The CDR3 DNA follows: TGTGCCAGCTCACGTGTGGGGAACACTGAAGCTTTCTTT. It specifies CASSRVGNTEAFF.

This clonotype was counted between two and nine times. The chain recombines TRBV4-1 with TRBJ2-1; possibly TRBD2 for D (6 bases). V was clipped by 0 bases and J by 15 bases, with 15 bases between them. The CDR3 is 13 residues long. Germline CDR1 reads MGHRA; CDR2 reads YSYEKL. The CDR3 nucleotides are TGCGCCAGCAGCCAAGAAAGGGGACTGGGAAGGTTCTTC. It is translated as CASSQERGLGRFF.

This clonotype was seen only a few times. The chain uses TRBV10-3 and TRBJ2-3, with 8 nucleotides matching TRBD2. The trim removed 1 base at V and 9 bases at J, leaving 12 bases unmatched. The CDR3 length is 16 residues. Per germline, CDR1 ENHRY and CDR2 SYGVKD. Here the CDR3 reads CAISEFAGGVQDTQYF. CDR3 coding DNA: TGTGCCATCAGTGAGTTCGCGGGAGGCGTTCAGGACACGCAGTATTTT.

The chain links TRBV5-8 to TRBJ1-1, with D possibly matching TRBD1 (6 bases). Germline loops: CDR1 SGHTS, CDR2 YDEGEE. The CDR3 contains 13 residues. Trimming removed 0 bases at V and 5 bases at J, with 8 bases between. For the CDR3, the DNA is TGTGCCAGCAGCTTGGGGGGGCCAACTGAAGCTTTCTTT. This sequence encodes CASSLGGPTEAFF.

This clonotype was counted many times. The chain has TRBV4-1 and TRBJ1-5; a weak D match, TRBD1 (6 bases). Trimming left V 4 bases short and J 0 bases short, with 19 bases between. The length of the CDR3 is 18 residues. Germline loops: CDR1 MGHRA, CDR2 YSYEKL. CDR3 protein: CASSLEPGHPSSNQPQHF. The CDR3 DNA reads TGCGCCAGCAGCCTAGAGCCGGGACACCCGTCTAGCAATCAGCCCCAGCATTTT.

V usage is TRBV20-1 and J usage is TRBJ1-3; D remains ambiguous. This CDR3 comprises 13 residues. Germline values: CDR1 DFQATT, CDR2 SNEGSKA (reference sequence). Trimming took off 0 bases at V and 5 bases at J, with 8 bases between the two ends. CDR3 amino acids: CSARDVGRNTIYF. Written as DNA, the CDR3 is TGCAGTGCTAGAGACGTCGGTCGAAACACCATATATTTT.

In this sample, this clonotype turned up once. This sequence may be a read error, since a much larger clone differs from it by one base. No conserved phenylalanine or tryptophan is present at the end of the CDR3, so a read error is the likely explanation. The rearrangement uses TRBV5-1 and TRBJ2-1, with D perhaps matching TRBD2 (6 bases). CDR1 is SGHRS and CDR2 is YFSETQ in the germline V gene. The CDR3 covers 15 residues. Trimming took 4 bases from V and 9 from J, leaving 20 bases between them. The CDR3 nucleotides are TGCGCCAGCAGCCAGTATGGGACGGGAGACGGTGAGCAGTTCTAC. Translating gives CASSQYGTGDGEQFY.

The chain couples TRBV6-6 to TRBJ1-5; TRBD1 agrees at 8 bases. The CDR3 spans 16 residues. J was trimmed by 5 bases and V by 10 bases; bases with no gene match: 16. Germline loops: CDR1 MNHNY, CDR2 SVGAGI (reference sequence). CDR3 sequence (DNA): TGTGCCACCCGGGACAGGTACATGGGTGGGGATCAGCCCCAGCATTTT. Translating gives CATRDRYMGGDQPQHF.

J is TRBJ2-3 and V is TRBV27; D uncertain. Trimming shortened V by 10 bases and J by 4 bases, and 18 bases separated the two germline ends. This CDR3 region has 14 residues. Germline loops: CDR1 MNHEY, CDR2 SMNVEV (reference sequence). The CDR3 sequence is CANSFLERPDTQYF. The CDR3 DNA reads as TGTGCCAACAGCTTCCTGGAGAGGCCAGATACGCAGTATTTT.

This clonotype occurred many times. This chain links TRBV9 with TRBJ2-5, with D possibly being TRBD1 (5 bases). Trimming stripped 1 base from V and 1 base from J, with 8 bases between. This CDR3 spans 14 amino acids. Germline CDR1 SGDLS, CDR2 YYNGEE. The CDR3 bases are TGTGCCAGCAGCGTATACGACAGCCAAGAGACCCAGTACTTC. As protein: CASSVYDSQETQYF.

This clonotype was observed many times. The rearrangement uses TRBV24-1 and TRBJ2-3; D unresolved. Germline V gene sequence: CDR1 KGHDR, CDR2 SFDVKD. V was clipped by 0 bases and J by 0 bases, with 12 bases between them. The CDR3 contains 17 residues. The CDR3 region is CATSDLPALTSTDTQYF. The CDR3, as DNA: TGTGCCACCAGTGATTTGCCAGCGCTAACTAGCACAGATACGCAGTATTTT.

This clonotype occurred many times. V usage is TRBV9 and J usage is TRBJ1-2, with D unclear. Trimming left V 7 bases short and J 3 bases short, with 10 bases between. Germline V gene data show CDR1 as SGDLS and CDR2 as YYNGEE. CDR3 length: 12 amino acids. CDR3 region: CASSGGYYGYTF. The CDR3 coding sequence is TGTGCCAGCTCGGGAGGTTACTATGGCTACACCTTC.

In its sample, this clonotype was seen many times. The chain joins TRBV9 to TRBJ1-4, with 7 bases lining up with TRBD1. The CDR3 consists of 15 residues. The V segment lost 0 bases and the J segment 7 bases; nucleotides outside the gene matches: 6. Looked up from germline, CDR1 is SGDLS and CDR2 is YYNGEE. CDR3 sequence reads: CASSVDRGEGEKLFF. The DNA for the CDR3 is TGTGCCAGCAGCGTAGACAGGGGAGAAGGTGAAAAACTGTTTTTT.

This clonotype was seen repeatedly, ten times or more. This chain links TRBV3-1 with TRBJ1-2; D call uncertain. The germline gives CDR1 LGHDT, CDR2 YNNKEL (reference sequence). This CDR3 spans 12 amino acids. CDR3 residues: CVSSKTGYGYTF. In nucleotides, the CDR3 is TGTGTTTCCTCCAAGACGGGCTATGGCTACACCTTC. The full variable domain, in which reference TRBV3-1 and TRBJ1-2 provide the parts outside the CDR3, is DTAVSQTPKYLVTQMGNDKSIKCEQNLGHDTMYWYKQDSKKFLKIMFSYNNKELIINETVPNRFSPKSPDKAHLNLHINSLELGDSAVYFCVSSKTGYGYTFGSGTRLTVV.

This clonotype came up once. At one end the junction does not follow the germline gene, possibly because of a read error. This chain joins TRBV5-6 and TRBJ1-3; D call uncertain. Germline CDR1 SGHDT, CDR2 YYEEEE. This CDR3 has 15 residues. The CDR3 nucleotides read TGTGCCAGCAGCTTGGTTTCGGCGTATGGAGACACCATATACTTT. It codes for CASSLVSAYGDTIYF.

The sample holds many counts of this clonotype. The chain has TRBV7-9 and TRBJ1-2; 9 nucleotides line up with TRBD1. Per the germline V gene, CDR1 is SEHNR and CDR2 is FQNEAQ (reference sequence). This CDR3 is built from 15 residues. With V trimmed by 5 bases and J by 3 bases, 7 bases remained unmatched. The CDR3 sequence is CASSPRQGVDYGYTF. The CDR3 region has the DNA TGTGCCAGCAGCCCCCGACAGGGGGTAGACTATGGCTACACCTTC.

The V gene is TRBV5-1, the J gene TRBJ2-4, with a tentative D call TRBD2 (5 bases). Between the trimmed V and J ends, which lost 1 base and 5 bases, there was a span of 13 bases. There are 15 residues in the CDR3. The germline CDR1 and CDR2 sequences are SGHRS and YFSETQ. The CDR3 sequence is CASSLSGVVQNIQYF. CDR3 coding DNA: TGCGCCAGCAGCTTGTCCGGGGTTGTACAAAACATTCAGTACTTC.

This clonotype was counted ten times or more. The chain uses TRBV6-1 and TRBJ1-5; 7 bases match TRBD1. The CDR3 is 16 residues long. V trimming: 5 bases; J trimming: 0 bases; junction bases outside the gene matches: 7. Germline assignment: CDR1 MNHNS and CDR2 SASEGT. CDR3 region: CASSTYRGNSNQPQHF. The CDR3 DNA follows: TGTGCCAGCAGTACTTACAGGGGAAATAGCAATCAGCCCCAGCATTTT.

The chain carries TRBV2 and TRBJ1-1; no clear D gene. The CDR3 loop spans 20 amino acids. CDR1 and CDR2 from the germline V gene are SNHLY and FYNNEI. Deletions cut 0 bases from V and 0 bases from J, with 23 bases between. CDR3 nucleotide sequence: TGTGCCAGCAGTGAAGCAGTGAGGTCTGTAACCTTTCTTTTGAACACTGAAGCTTTCTTT. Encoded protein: CASSEAVRSVTFLLNTEAFF.